The sequence of this T cell receptor beta chain was determined in a study of T cell repertoires in cytomegalovirus infection. TCRdb processed the reads anew with MiXCR; each CDR3 protein has one entry. Of 200,000 to 300,000 distinct CDR3 sequences in the sample, roughly 13% are singletons; the top ten hold 8.5% to 10%. V lost 3 bases and J lost 0; bases outside the gene matches: 10. The CDR3 covers 18 residues. This clonotype was recorded many times. Material for sequencing was PBMCs. The J gene is TRBJ1-5, the V gene TRBV12-3 or TRBV12-4; 8 nucleotides line up with TRBD1. This clonotype was sampled from a human donor in good health (CMV status not recorded). Some clones in this sample may be carry-over from other donors' samples. CDR3 in DNA: TGTGCCAGCAGTTTGAAGGGCAGGGGGCTAAATAGCAATCAGCCCCAGCATTTT. It is translated as CASSLKGRGLNSNQPQHF.